This T cell receptor (beta chain) appears in the sequencing data of a study of graft-versus-host responses after intestinal transplantation. The table came from immunoSEQ multiplex PCR; TCRdb's copy has only in-frame clones and leaves some out. The sample lists 75,000 to 100,000 clones; 75% to 90% were seen once. The CDR3 sequence is 15 residues long. Trimming removed 0 bases from V and 0 bases from J, with 8 bases in between. Germline CDR1 SGHAT, CDR2 FQNNGV. With respect to this clone: Its specificity is unknown.

This sequence was found in a human donor who received an intestinal transplant. The chain carries TRBV11-2 and TRBJ2-5; D ambiguous. The sample in question was unstimulated CD8+ T cells sorted from spleen or lymph node cells, obtained before intestinal transplant. The CDR3 coding sequence is TGTGCCAGCAGCTTAGAACGACTGGACCAAGAGACCCAGTACTTC. It encodes CASSLERLDQETQYF.